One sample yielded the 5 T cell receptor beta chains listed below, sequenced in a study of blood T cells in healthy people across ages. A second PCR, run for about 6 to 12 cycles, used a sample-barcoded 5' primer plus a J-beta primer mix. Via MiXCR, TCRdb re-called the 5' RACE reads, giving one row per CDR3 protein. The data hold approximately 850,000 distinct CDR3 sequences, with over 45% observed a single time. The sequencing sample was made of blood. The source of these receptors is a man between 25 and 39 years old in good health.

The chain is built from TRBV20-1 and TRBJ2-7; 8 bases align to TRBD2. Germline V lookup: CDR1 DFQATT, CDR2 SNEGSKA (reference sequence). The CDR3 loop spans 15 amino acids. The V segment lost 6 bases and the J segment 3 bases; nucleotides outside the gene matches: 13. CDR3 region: CSAPIPAGALYEQYF. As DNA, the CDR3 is TGCAGTGCCCCCATCCCAGCGGGGGCCCTCTACGAGCAGTACTTC.

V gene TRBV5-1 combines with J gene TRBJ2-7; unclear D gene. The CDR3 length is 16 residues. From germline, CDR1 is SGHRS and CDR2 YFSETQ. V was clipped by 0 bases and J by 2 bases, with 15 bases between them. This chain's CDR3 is CASSLGVRTLAYEQYF. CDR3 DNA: TGCGCCAGCAGCTTGGGGGTTAGGACCCTCGCCTACGAGCAGTACTTC. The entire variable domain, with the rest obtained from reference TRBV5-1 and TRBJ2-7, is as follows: KAGVTQTPRYLIKTRGQQVTLSCSPISGHRSVSWYQQTPGQGLQFLFEYFSETQRNKGNFPGRFSGRQFSNSRSEMNVSTLELGDSALYLCASSLGVRTLAYEQYFGPGTRLTVT.

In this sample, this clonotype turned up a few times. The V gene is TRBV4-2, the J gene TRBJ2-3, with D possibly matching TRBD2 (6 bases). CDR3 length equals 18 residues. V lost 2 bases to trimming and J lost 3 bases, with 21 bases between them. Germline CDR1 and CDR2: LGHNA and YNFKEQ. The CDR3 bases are TGTGCCAGCAGCCAACGGATTGGCGGGGCGTTTTGGACAGATACGCAGTATTTT. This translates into CASSQRIGGAFWTDTQYF.

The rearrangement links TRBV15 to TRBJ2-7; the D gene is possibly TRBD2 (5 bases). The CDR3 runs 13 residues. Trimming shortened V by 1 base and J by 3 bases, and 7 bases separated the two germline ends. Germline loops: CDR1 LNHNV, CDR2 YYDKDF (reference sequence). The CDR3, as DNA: TGTGCCACCAGCAGAGTGGGAGTCTACGAGCAGTACTTC. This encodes CATSRVGVYEQYF.

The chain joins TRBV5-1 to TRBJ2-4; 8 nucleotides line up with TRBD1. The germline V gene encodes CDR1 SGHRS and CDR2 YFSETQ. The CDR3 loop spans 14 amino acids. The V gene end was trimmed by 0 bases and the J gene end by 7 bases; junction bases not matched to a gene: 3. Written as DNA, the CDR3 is TGCGCCAGCAGCTTGGATACAGGGGGGAACATTCAGTACTTC. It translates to CASSLDTGGNIQYF.